This TCR beta chain was captured by sequencing in a study of technical replicates of blood from a handful of donors. Generated by immunoSEQ multiplex PCR, the TCRdb table keeps only in-frame clones and is missing some. The sample holds some 80,000 clones, around 94% seen once. V shed 7 bases and J 5 bases; nucleotides not matched to a gene: 8. The CDR3 length is 15 residues. CDR1 is WSHSY and CDR2 is SAAADI in the germline V gene. The source material was T cells isolated from PBMCs. The TCR originated in a human donor in good health. The rearrangement uses TRBV10-2 and TRBJ2-3, with 11 bases identical to TRBD1. In DNA, the CDR3 is TGCGCCAGCACACCACCGGGACAGGGGGTAGATACGCAGTATTTT. Translated: CASTPPGQGVDTQYF.